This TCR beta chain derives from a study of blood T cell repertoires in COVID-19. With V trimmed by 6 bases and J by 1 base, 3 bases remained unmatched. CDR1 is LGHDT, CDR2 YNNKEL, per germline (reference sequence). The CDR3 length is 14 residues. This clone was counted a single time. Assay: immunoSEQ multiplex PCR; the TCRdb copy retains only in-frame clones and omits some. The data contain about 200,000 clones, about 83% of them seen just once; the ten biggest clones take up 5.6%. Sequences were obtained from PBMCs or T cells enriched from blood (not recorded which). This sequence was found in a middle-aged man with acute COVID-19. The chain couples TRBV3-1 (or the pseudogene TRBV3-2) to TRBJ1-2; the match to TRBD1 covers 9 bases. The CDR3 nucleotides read TGTGCCAGCAGTCCGGGACAGGGTAACTATGGCTACACCTTC. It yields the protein CASSPGQGNYGYTF.